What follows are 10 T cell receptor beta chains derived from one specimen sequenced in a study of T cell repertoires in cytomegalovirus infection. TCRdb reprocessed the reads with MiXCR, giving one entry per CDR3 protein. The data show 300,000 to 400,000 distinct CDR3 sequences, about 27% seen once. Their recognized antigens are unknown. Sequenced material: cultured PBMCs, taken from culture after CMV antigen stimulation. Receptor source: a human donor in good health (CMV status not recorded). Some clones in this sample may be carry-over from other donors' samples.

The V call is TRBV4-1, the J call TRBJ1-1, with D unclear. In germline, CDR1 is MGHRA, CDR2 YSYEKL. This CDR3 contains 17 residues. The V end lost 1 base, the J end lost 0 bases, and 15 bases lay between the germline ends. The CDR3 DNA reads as TGCGCCAGCAGCCAAGGAGGTCCAGGCCTCTTGAACACTGAAGCTTTCTTT. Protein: CASSQGGPGLLNTEAFF.

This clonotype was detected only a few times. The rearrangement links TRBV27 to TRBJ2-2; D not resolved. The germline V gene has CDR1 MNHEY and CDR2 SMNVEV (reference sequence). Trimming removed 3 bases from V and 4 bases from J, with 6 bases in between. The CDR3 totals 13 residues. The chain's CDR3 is CASSFEATGELFF. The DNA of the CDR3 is TGTGCCAGCAGTTTTGAGGCCACCGGGGAGCTGTTTTTT.

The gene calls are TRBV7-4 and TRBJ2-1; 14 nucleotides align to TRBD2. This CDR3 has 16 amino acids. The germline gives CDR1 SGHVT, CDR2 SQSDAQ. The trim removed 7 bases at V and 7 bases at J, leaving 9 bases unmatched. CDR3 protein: CASTPPGTSGSNEQFF. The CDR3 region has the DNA TGTGCCAGCACCCCCCCCGGGACTAGCGGGAGTAATGAGCAGTTCTTC. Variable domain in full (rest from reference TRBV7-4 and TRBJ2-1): GAGVSQSPRYKVAKRGRDVALRCDSISGHVTLYWYRQTLGQGSEVLTYSQSDAQRDKSGRPSGRFSAERPERSVSTLKIQRTEQGDSAVYLCASTPPGTSGSNEQFFGPGTRLTVL.

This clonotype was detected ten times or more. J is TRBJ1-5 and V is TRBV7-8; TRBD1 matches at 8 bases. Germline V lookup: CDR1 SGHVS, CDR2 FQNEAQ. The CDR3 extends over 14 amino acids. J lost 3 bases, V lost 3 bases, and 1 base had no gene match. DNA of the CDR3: TGTGCCAGCAGCTTGACAGGGGACAATCAGCCCCAGCATTTT. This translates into CASSLTGDNQPQHF.

CDR3 sequence (DNA): TGTGCCAGCAGTGACGGGACTGTCTATGGCTACACCTTC. Translation: CASSDGTVYGYTF. The rearrangement links TRBV6-2 or TRBV6-3 to TRBJ1-2, with D tentatively TRBD1 (5 bases). The germline CDR1 and CDR2 sequences are MNHEY and SVGEGT. Trimming shortened V by 5 bases and J by 4 bases, and 11 bases separated the two germline ends. This CDR3 region has 13 residues.

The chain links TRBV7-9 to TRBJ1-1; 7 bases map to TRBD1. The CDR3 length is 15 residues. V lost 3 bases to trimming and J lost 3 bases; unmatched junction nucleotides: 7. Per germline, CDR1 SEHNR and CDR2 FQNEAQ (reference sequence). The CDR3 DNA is TGTGCCAGCAGCTTTGAACCGGGACAGTACACTGAAGCTTTCTTT. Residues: CASSFEPGQYTEAFF.

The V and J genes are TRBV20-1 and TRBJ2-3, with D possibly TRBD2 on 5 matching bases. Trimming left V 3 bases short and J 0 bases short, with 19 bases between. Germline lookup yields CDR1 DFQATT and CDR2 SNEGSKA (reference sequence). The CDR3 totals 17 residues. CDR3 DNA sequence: TGCAGTGCTAGCCCTATTTCGGGCAGCGGAAGCACAGATACGCAGTATTTT. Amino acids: CSASPISGSGSTDTQYF.

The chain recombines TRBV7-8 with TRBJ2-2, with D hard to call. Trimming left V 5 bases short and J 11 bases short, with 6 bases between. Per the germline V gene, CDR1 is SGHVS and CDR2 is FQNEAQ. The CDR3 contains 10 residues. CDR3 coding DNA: TGTGCCAGCAGCCACAACGAGCTGTTTTTT. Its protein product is CASSHNELFF.

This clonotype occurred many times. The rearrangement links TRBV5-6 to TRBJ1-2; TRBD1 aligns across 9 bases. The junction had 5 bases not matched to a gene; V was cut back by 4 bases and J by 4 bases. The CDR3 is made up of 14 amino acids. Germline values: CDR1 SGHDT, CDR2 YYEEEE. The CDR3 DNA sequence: TGTGCCAGCAGCCGGGACAGGGTGGTCTATGGCTACACCTTC. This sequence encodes CASSRDRVVYGYTF.

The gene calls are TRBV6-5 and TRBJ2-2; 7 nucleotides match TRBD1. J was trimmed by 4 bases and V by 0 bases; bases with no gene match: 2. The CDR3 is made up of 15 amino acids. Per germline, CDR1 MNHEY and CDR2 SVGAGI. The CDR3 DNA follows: TGTGCCAGCAGTTACTCGACAGGGTTCACCGGGGAGCTGTTTTTT. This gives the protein CASSYSTGFTGELFF.